The rows below give T cell receptor beta chains drawn from one sample of a study of T cells after yellow fever vaccination. TCRdb re-analysed the 5' RACE reads in MiXCR, keeping a single row per CDR3 protein. Of over 110,000 distinct CDR3 sequences listed, 7.7% are singletons. The sample consisted of CD4+ T cells sorted from PBMCs, taken 5 days after the yellow fever booster vaccination. The receptors here all came from a man aged 30-40 years who received the YFV17D yellow fever vaccine. Both conserved end residues are part of each CDR3. The D gene is left open where the match is weak. Clone size, where shown, is once, few, many, or a class for clones that have expanded.

D gene: TRBD2
V gene: TRBV20-1
clone size: many
CDR3 length: 13
J gene: TRBJ2-3
CDR3 DNA: TGCAGTGCTTATCTAGCGGGAGCGGATACGCAGTATTTT
CDR3 protein: CSAYLAGADTQYF

D gene: TRBD2
V gene: TRBV20-1
clone size: many
CDR3 length: 15
J gene: TRBJ2-2
CDR3 DNA: TGCAGTTCTAGCAGGGGACTAGCGGAAACCGGGGAGCTGTTTTTT
CDR3 protein: CSSSRGLAETGELFF

D gene: .
V gene: TRBV20-1
clone size: many
CDR3 length: 14
J gene: TRBJ2-1
CDR3 DNA: TGCAGTGCTAGAGATCCTGGTACTAGGGATGAGCAGTTCTTC
CDR3 protein: CSARDPGTRDEQFF

D gene: .
V gene: TRBV5-4
clone size: .
CDR3 length: 11
J gene: TRBJ2-7
CDR3 DNA: TGTGCCAGCAGCCAAGAAGCGGAGCAGTACTTC
CDR3 protein: CASSQEAEQYF

D gene: .
V gene: TRBV11-2
clone size: many
CDR3 length: 15
J gene: TRBJ2-2
CDR3 DNA: TGTGCCAGCAGCCTAGGGGCTTCGAACACCGGGGAGCTGTTTTTT
CDR3 protein: CASSLGASNTGELFF

D gene: TRBD2
V gene: TRBV18
clone size: many
CDR3 length: 16
J gene: TRBJ2-1
CDR3 DNA: TGTGCCAGCTCACCCCCAAGCGGGGCATCCTACAATGAGCAGTTCTTC
CDR3 protein: CASSPPSGASYNEQFF

D gene: .
V gene: TRBV4-3
clone size: many
CDR3 length: 15
J gene: TRBJ2-3
CDR3 DNA: TGCGCCAGCAGCGGCGGGACAGTGAGCACAGATACGCAGTATTTT
CDR3 protein: CASSGGTVSTDTQYF

D gene: TRBD1
V gene: TRBV19
clone size: many
CDR3 length: 14
J gene: TRBJ2-7
CDR3 DNA: TGTGCCAGTAGCCCTGCGGACAGGGTCTACGAGCAGTACTTC
CDR3 protein: CASSPADRVYEQYF

D gene: .
V gene: TRBV7-3
clone size: many
CDR3 length: 13
J gene: TRBJ2-5
CDR3 DNA: TGTGCCAGCAGCCCAGAGAGGGGAGAGACCCAGTACTTC
CDR3 protein: CASSPERGETQYF

D gene: TRBD1
V gene: TRBV15
clone size: .
CDR3 length: 15
J gene: TRBJ2-3
CDR3 DNA: TGTGCCACCAGTCCCTACGGGACAGGGCCAGATACGCAGTATTTT
CDR3 protein: CATSPYGTGPDTQYF

D gene: TRBD2
V gene: TRBV5-4
clone size: .
CDR3 length: 21
J gene: TRBJ2-7
CDR3 DNA: TGTGCCAGCAGCTTCGTCTCGACCGGGACTAGCGGGAGGGCCAACTCCTACGAGCAGTACTTC
CDR3 protein: CASSFVSTGTSGRANSYEQYF

D gene: .
V gene: TRBV9
clone size: many
CDR3 length: 15
J gene: TRBJ1-2
CDR3 DNA: TGTGCCAGCAGCCCTAAAACAGGGAATAACTATGGCTACACCTTC
CDR3 protein: CASSPKTGNNYGYTF

D gene: TRBD2
V gene: TRBV28
clone size: many
CDR3 length: 19
J gene: TRBJ2-1
CDR3 DNA: TGTGCCAGCAGTCTAACCGGGACTAGTATCCGGGGCTCCTACAATGAGCAGTTCTTC
CDR3 protein: CASSLTGTSIRGSYNEQFF

D gene: .
V gene: TRBV7-2
clone size: medium-sized
CDR3 length: 16
J gene: TRBJ2-1
CDR3 DNA: TGTGCCAGCAGCTTCGGTTATTCCCGAGGTGGTTATGAGCAGTTCTTC
CDR3 protein: CASSFGYSRGGYEQFF

D gene: TRBD2
V gene: TRBV6-2/TRBV6-3
clone size: many
CDR3 length: 16
J gene: TRBJ2-2
CDR3 DNA: TGTGCCAGCAGACCAGCGGGACGGACGAACACCGGGGAGCTGTTTTTT
CDR3 protein: CASRPAGRTNTGELFF

D gene: TRBD1
V gene: TRBV25-1
clone size: many
CDR3 length: 14
J gene: TRBJ2-7
CDR3 DNA: TGTGCCAGCACCGCGGGACAGGGGGCCAACGAGCAGTACTTC
CDR3 protein: CASTAGQGANEQYF

D gene: TRBD1
V gene: TRBV30
clone size: many
CDR3 length: 12
J gene: TRBJ2-7
CDR3 DNA: TGTGCCTGGAAACAGGGGGCGAGGGAGCAGTACTTC
CDR3 protein: CAWKQGAREQYF

D gene: TRBD2
V gene: TRBV5-1
clone size: many
CDR3 length: 16
J gene: TRBJ2-2
CDR3 DNA: TGCGCCAGCCGTGCACTAGCGGATACGAACACCGGGGAGCTGTTTTTT
CDR3 protein: CASRALADTNTGELFF

D gene: TRBD2
V gene: TRBV9
clone size: many
CDR3 length: 17
J gene: TRBJ2-7
CDR3 DNA: TGTGCCAGCAGCGTAGGGGAGGGACTAGCGGGAGATACCGAGCAGTACTTC
CDR3 protein: CASSVGEGLAGDTEQYF

D gene: .
V gene: TRBV7-2
clone size: .
CDR3 length: 14
J gene: TRBJ1-5
CDR3 DNA: TGTGCCAGCAGCTTAGACAGGTTCAATCAGCCCCAGCATTTT
CDR3 protein: CASSLDRFNQPQHF

D gene: .
V gene: TRBV6-1
clone size: many
CDR3 length: 15
J gene: TRBJ2-1
CDR3 DNA: TGTGCCACCGCTCGCGGCGGAAGGGTCGGGGATGAGCAGTTCTTC
CDR3 protein: CATARGGRVGDEQFF

D gene: TRBD1
V gene: TRBV6-1
clone size: many
CDR3 length: 15
J gene: TRBJ1-1
CDR3 DNA: TGTGCCAGCAGTGGACAGGGGGCTGGGAACACTGAAGCTTTCTTT
CDR3 protein: CASSGQGAGNTEAFF

D gene: .
V gene: TRBV3-1
clone size: many
CDR3 length: 15
J gene: TRBJ2-3
CDR3 DNA: TGTGCCAGCAGCCACCCTTTAAGGGCGACAGATACGCAGTATTTT
CDR3 protein: CASSHPLRATDTQYF

D gene: .
V gene: TRBV20-1
clone size: .
CDR3 length: 12
J gene: TRBJ2-5
CDR3 DNA: TGCAGTGCTAGAGATGATCTTGAGACCCAGTACTTC
CDR3 protein: CSARDDLETQYF

D gene: TRBD2
V gene: TRBV5-1
clone size: many
CDR3 length: 16
J gene: TRBJ2-5
CDR3 DNA: TGCGCCAGCAGCTTGTGGGCGTCGAGCGGGAGTAATCCCCAGTACTTC
CDR3 protein: CASSLWASSGSNPQYF

D gene: TRBD2
V gene: TRBV18
clone size: many
CDR3 length: 16
J gene: TRBJ2-3
CDR3 DNA: TGTGCCAGCTCACCAGGGAGCGGGAGAGGGCCAGATACGCAGTATTTT
CDR3 protein: CASSPGSGRGPDTQYF

D gene: TRBD1
V gene: TRBV5-1
clone size: many
CDR3 length: 14
J gene: TRBJ2-7
CDR3 DNA: TGCGCCAGCAGCCAGACAGGGGACGGCTACGAGCAGTACTTC
CDR3 protein: CASSQTGDGYEQYF

D gene: .
V gene: TRBV21-1
clone size: few
CDR3 length: 16
J gene: TRBJ2-1
CDR3 DNA: TGTGCCAGCAGCCCCTGTCAGCCCCCCTCCTACAATGAGCAGTTCTTC
CDR3 protein: CASSPCQPPSYNEQFF

D gene: TRBD2
V gene: TRBV12-3/TRBV12-4
clone size: many
CDR3 length: 15
J gene: TRBJ2-2
CDR3 DNA: TGTGCCAGCAGTTTCGGGGGAGGGTACACCGGGGAGCTGTTTTTT
CDR3 protein: CASSFGGGYTGELFF

D gene: .
V gene: TRBV27
clone size: many
CDR3 length: 15
J gene: TRBJ1-1
CDR3 DNA: TGTGCCAGCAGTTTTATCGGGGGGCAACATGGTGAAGCTTTCTTT
CDR3 protein: CASSFIGGQHGEAFF

D gene: .
V gene: TRBV20-1
clone size: .
CDR3 length: 15
J gene: TRBJ2-7
CDR3 DNA: TGCAGTGCTAGAAAAGGGGGAGCGGCCCTGAACGAGCAGTACTTC
CDR3 protein: CSARKGGAALNEQYF

D gene: TRBD2
V gene: TRBV7-2
clone size: many
CDR3 length: 15
J gene: TRBJ2-1
CDR3 DNA: TGTGCCAGCAGACGATTGGCTAGCGGGAGTAATGAGCAGTTCTTC
CDR3 protein: CASRRLASGSNEQFF

D gene: TRBD2
V gene: TRBV24-1
clone size: many
CDR3 length: 20
J gene: TRBJ2-1
CDR3 DNA: TGTGCCACCAGTGATTCCCTTGGGACTAGCGGGAGGGCCGATTTAAATGAGCAGTTCTTC
CDR3 protein: CATSDSLGTSGRADLNEQFF

D gene: .
V gene: TRBV7-2
clone size: many
CDR3 length: 13
J gene: TRBJ2-6
CDR3 DNA: TGTGCCACCCTAAATTCTGGGGCCAACGTCCTGACTTTC
CDR3 protein: CATLNSGANVLTF

D gene: TRBD2
V gene: TRBV5-4
clone size: .
CDR3 length: 16
J gene: TRBJ2-5
CDR3 DNA: TGTGCCAGCAGCGCGGGGGCTAGCGGGTTCCAAGAGACCCAGTACTTC
CDR3 protein: CASSAGASGFQETQYF

D gene: TRBD2
V gene: TRBV12-5
clone size: many
CDR3 length: 14
J gene: TRBJ2-7
CDR3 DNA: TGTGCTAGTGGTTTCGGCGGGAGGGCGTACGAGCAGTACTTC
CDR3 protein: CASGFGGRAYEQYF

D gene: .
V gene: TRBV6-5
clone size: many
CDR3 length: 11
J gene: TRBJ2-7
CDR3 DNA: TGTGCCAGCGGCCGGTCAGAGGGCCACTACTTC
CDR3 protein: CASGRSEGHYF